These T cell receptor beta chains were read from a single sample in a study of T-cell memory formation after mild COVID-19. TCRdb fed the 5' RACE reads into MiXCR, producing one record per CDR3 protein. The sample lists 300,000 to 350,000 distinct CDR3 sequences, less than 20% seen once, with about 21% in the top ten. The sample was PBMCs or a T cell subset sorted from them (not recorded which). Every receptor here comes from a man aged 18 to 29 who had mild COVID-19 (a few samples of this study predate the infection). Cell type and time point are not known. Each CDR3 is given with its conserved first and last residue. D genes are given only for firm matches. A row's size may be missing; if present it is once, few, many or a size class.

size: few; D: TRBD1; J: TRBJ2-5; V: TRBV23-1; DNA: TGCGCCAGCAGTCTACAGGGGAAGGGGGAGACCCAGTACTTC; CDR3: CASSLQGKGETQYF
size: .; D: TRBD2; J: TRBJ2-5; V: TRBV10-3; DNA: TGTGCCATCAGTATCATGAAAGCGGGGCAAGAGACCCAGTACTTC; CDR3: CAISIMKAGQETQYF
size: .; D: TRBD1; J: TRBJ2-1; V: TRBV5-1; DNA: TGCGCCAGCAGCTTGGTGGCGGGACAGGGGGACAATGAGCAGTTCTTC; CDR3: CASSLVAGQGDNEQFF
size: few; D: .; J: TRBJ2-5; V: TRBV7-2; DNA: TGTGCCAGCAGCTTCGACCGAGGAAGGGCCGAGACCCAGTACTTC; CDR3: CASSFDRGRAETQYF
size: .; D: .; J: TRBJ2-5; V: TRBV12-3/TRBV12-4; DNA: TGTGCCAGCAGTTTGGGCCCTACTTTGCTCGGGACCCAGTACTTC; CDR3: CASSLGPTLLGTQYF
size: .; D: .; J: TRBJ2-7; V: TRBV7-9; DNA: TGTGCCAGCAGCCGTTCTCCGGGACTCCAGTACTTC; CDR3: CASSRSPGLQYF
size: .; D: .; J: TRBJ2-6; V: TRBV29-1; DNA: TGCAGCGTTGCTTTAGGTAAGAAGGTCTCTGGGGCCAACGTCCTGACTTTC; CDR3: CSVALGKKVSGANVLTF
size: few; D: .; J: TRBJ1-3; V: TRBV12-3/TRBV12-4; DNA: TGTGCCAGCAGTTCCTTGACGGGAAACACCATATATTTT; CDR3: CASSSLTGNTIYF
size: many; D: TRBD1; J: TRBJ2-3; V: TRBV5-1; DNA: TGCGCCAGCAGCTTCGGGACAGCCTCCACAGATACGCAGTATTTT; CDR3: CASSFGTASTDTQYF
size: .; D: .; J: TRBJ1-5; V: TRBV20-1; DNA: TGCAGTGCTCCTGGGAGGGCCGGGACCACGCATCAGCCCCAGCATTTT; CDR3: CSAPGRAGTTHQPQHF
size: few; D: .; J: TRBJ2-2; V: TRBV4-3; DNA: TGCGCCAGCAGCCAAGATAGATTGGCTTCGTTCACCGGGGAGCTGTTTTTT; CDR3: CASSQDRLASFTGELFF
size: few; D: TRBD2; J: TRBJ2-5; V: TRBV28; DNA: TGTGCCAGCAGCGATTACAGCGGGGTAGGGGAGACCCAGTACTTC; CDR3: CASSDYSGVGETQYF
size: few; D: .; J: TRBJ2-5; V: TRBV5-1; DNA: TGCGCCAGCAGCCCCGTGGGAGACCAAGAGACCCAGTACTTC; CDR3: CASSPVGDQETQYF
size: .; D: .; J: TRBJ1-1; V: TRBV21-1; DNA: TGTGCCAGCAGCCTCATCGGGGTCCACACTGAAGCTTTCTTT; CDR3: CASSLIGVHTEAFF
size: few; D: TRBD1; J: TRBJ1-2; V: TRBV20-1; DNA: TGCAGTGCTAAATGGGGACAGGCTCTAGGCTACACCTTC; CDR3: CSAKWGQALGYTF
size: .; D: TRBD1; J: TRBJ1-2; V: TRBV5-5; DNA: TGTGCCAGCGGTCCAGGGGGAAACTATGGCTACACCTTC; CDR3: CASGPGGNYGYTF
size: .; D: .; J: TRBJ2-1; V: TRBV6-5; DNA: TGTGCCAGCAGTTTAACCCCCGGAGGGAATGAGCAGTTCTTC; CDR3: CASSLTPGGNEQFF
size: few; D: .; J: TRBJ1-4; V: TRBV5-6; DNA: TGTGCCAGCAGCTTAGAAGGGAATGAAAAACTGTTTTTT; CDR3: CASSLEGNEKLFF
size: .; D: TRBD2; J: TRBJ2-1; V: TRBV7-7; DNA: TGTGCTAGCAGCGTCGGGACTAGCGGGGACAATGAGCAGTTCTTC; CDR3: CASSVGTSGDNEQFF
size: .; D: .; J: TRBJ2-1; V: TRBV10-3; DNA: TGTGCCACGGGAGGAGGGACACTTCGTGAGCAGTTCTTC; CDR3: CATGGGTLREQFF
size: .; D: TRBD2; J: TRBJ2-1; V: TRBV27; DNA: TGTGCCAGCAGTTCCGCGAGGGCGGGGGGACGATACAATGAGCAGTTCTTC; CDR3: CASSSARAGGRYNEQFF
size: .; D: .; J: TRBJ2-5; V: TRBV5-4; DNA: TGTGCCAGCAGCTTGGTGGGGGGCGGGCAAGAGACCCAGTACTTC; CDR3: CASSLVGGGQETQYF
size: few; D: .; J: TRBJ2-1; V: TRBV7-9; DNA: TGTGCCAGCAGCAAAGGGACAATTAATGAGCAGTTCTTC; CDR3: CASSKGTINEQFF
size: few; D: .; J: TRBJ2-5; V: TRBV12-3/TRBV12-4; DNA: TGTGCCAGCAGCCCCCGCCCCCCCTTGGGGACCCAGTACTTC; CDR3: CASSPRPPLGTQYF
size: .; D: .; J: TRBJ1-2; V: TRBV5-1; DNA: TGCGCCAGCAGCTTTGGTGACAGTAACTATGGCTACACCTTC; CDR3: CASSFGDSNYGYTF
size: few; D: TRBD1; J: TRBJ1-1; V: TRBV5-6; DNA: TGTGCCAGCAGCAAAACCCCGGACAGGGACTACACTGAAGCTTTCTTT; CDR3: CASSKTPDRDYTEAFF